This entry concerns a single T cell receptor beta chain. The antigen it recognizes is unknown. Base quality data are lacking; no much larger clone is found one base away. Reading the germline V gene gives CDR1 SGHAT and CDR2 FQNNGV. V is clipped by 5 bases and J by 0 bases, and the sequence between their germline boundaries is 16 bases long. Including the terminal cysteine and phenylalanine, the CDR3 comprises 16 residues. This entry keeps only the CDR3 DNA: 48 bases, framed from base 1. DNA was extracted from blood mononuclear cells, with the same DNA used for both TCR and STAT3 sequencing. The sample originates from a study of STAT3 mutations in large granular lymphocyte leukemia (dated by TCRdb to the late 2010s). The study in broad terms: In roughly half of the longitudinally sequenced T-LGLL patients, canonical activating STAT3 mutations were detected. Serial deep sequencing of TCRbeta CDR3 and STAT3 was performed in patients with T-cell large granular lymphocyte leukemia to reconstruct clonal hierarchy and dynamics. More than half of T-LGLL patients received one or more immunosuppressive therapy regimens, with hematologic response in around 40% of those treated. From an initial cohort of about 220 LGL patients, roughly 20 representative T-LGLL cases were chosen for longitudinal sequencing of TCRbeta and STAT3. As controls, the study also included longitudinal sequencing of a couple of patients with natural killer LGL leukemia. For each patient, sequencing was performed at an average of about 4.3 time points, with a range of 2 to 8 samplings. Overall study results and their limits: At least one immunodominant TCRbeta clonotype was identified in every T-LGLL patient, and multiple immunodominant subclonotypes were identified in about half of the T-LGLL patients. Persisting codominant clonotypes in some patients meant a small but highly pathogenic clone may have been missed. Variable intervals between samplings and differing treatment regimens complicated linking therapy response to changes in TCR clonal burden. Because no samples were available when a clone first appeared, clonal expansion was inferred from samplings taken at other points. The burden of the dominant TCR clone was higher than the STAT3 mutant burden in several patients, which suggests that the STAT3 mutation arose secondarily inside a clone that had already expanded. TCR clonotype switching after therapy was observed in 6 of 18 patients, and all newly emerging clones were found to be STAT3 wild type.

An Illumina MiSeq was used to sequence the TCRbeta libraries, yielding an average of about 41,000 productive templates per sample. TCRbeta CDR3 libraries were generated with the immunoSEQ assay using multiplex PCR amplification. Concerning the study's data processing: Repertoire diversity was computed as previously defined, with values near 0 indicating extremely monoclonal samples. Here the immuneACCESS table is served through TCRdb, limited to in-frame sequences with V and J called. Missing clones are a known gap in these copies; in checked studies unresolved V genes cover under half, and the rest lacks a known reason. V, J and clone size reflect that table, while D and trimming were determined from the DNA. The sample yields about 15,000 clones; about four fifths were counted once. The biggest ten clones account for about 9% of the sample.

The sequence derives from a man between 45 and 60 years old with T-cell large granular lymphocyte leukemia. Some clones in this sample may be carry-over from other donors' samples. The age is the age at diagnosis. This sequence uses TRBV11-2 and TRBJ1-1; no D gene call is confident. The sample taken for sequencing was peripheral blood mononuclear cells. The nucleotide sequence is TGTGCCAGCAGCCCTGGGTGGGTAGAAATGAACACTGAAGCTTTCTTT. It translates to CASSPGWVEMNTEAFF.